Below, 5 T cell receptor beta chains from the same sample are listed, as sequenced in a study of shared clonotypes between healthy human individuals. Profiled with immunoSEQ multiplex PCR; TCRdb holds only in-frame clones, not every one. This sample has about half a million clones, with around 79% found just once. The material sequenced was PBMCs. The receptors here all came from a woman aged 40 to 50 in good health. Some clones in this sample may be carry-over from other donors' samples.

This clone was seen only once. The rearrangement joins TRBV11-3 to TRBJ2-1; D is undetermined. The CDR3 has 13 amino acids. Trimming took off 5 bases at V and 8 bases at J, with 13 bases between the two ends. Germline values: CDR1 SGHNT, CDR2 YENEEA. The DNA for the CDR3 is TGTGCCAGCAGCGACCCCCGCTCCCATGAGCAGTTCTTC. It yields the protein CASSDPRSHEQFF.

A remark on this clone: A far larger clone is one base from this, pointing to a likely read error. The chain couples TRBV30 to TRBJ1-1; 9 bases align to TRBD1. Trimming cost V 8 bases and J 4 bases; bases outside gene matches: 2. The CDR3 spans 11 residues. CDR1 and CDR2 from the germline V gene are GTSNPN and SVGIG (reference sequence). The CDR3 region is CAGQGLTEAFF. In DNA form, the CDR3 reads TGTGCCGGACAGGGGCTCACTGAAGCTTTCTTT.

The rearrangement joins TRBV6-5 to TRBJ2-7, with 12 bases aligning to TRBD2. Germline V lookup: CDR1 MNHEY, CDR2 SVGAGI. Germline trimming cut 6 bases from V and 3 bases from J; bases unmatched to any gene: 3. CDR3 length: 14 residues. The chain's CDR3 is CASRTSGSVYEQYF. CDR3 nucleotides: TGTGCCAGCAGGACTAGCGGGAGTGTCTACGAGCAGTACTTC.

The V call is TRBV7-3, the J call TRBJ2-3; 9 nucleotides align to TRBD1. Trimming cost V 2 bases and J 2 bases; bases outside gene matches: 17. The CDR3 loop spans 20 amino acids. The V gene's germline CDR1 is SGHTA and CDR2 FQGTGA. This CDR3 reads CASSLFLIQTGQGPTDTQYF. CDR3 coding DNA: TGTGCCAGCAGCTTATTTTTAATCCAAACCGGACAGGGGCCCACAGATACGCAGTATTTT.

V gene TRBV9 combines with J gene TRBJ1-1, with D possibly TRBD1 on 5 matching bases. In germline, CDR1 is SGDLS, CDR2 YYNGEE. The V and J ends lost 0 bases and 9 bases respectively, with 12 bases between them. CDR3 length: 13 amino acids. The CDR3 here is CASSVGQGDQAFF. The CDR3 coding sequence is TGTGCCAGCAGCGTAGGGCAGGGCGACCAAGCTTTCTTT.